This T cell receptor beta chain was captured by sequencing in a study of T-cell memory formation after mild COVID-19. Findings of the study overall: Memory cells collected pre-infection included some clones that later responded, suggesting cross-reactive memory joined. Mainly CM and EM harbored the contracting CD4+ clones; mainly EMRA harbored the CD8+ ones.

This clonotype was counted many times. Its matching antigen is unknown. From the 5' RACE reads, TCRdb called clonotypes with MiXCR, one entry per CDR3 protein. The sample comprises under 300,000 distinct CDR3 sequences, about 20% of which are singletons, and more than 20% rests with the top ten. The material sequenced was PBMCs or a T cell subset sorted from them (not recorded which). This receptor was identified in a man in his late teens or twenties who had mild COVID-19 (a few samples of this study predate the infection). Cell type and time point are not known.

The CDR3 is CATSDSGKYQETQYF. The CDR3 DNA sequence: TGTGCCACCAGTGATTCGGGAAAGTACCAAGAGACCCAGTACTTC. The gene calls are TRBV24-1 and TRBJ2-5, with D possibly being TRBD2 (5 bases). Germline-derived CDR1 and CDR2 are KGHDR and SFDVKD. Trimming left V 2 bases short and J 0 bases short, with 9 bases between. The CDR3 length is 15 residues.